This T cell receptor (beta chain) was captured in a study of T cells in Graves' hyperthyroidism and ophthalmopathy. V shed 3 bases and J shed 13 bases, with 7 bases lying between them. CDR1 and CDR2 (germline): MDHEN, SYDVKM. The CDR3 length is 10 residues. This clonotype was picked up many times. What it recognizes is unknown. There were TCR beta CDR3 regions amplified from RNA transcripts. The HTBI primer set was used in a first-round RT-PCR of the TCR CDR3. TCRdb fed the multiplex PCR reads into MiXCR, producing one record per CDR3 protein. The sample lists 550,000 to 650,000 distinct CDR3 sequences, roughly 13% occurring once. Study-level points and caveats: In the analysis, a 13 V-J model separated ophthalmopathy from stable hyperthyroidism.

Sequenced material: blood. This chain links TRBV28 with TRBJ2-1; D is uncertain. This clonotype was obtained from a woman in her twenties or thirties with Graves' hyperthyroidism that later progressed to Graves' ophthalmopathy. The CDR3 DNA reads as TGTGCCAGCAGTTTTCGGATCCAGTTCTTC. Translated, it gives CASSFRIQFF.